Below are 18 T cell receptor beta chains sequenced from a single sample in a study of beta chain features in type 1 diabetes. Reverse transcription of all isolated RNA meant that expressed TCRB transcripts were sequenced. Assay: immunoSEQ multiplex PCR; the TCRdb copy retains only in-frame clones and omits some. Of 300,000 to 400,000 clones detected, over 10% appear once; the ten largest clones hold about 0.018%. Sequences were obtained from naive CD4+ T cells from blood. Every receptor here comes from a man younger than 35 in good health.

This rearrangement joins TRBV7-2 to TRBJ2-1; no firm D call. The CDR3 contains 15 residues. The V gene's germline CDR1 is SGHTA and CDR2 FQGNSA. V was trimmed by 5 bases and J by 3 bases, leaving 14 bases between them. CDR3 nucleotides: TGTGCCAGCAGCCTGTGGCTAGATCGCTACAATGAGCAGTTCTTC. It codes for CASSLWLDRYNEQFF.

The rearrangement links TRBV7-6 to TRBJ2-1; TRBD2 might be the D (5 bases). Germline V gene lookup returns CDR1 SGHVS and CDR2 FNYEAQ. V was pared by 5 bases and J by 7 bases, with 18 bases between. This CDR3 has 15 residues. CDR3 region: CASSRRGFLGNEQFF. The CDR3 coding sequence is TGTGCCAGCAGCCGTAGAGGGTTCCTGGGAAATGAGCAGTTCTTC.

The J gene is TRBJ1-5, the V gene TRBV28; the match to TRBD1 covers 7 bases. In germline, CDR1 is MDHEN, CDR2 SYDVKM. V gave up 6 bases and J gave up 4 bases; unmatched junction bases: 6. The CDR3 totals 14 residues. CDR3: CASSPRQGNQPQHF. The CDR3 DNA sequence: TGTGCCAGCAGCCCCCGACAGGGTAATCAGCCCCAGCATTTT.

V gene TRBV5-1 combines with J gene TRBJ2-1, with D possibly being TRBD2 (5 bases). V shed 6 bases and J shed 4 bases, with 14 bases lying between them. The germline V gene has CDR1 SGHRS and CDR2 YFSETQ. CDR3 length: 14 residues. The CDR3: CASTPTSSYNEQFF. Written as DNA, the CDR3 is TGCGCCAGCACCCCCACTAGTAGTTACAATGAGCAGTTCTTC.

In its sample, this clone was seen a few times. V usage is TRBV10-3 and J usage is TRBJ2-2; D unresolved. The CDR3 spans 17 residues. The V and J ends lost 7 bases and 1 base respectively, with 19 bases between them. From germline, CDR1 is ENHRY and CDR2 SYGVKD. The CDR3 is CAINKDRADKNTGELFF. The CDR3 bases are TGTGCCATCAATAAAGATCGCGCGGATAAGAACACCGGGGAGCTGTTTTTT.

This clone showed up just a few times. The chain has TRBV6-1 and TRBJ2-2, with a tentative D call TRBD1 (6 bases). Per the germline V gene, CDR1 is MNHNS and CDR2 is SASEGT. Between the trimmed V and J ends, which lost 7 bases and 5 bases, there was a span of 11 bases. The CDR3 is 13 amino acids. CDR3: CASKQGRTGELFF. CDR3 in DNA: TGTGCCAGCAAACAGGGAAGGACCGGGGAGCTGTTTTTT.

The DNA for the CDR3 is TGTGCCAGCAGCTTGGTGGCAGGGACTAACTATGGCTACACCTTC. Encoded protein: CASSLVAGTNYGYTF. The V gene is TRBV5-5, the J gene TRBJ1-2; D is perhaps TRBD1 (5 bases). The ends were cut back, 0 bases at V and 0 bases at J, with 9 bases in the middle. Germline-derived CDR1 and CDR2 are SGHKS and YYEKEE (reference sequence). This CDR3 has 15 amino acids.

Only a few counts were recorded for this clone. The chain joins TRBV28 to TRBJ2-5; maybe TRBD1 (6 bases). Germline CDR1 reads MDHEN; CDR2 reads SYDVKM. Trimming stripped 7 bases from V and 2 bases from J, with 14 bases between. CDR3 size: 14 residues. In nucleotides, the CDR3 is TGTGCCAGCACGTCTTTGACAGGACAAGAGACCCAGTACTTC. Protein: CASTSLTGQETQYF.

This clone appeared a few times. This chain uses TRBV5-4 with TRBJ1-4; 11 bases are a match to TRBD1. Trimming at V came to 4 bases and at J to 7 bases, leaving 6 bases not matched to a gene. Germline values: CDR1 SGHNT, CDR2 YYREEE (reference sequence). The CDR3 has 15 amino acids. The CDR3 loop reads CASSLDRGRSEKLFF. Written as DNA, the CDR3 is TGTGCCAGCAGCCTGGACAGGGGGCGAAGTGAAAAACTGTTTTTT.

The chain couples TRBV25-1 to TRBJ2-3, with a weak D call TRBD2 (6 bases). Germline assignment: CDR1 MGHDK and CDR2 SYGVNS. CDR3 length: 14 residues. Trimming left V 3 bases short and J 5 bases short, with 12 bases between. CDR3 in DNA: TGTGCCAGCAGTGACCCCCTGCGGGGAGATACGCAGTATTTT. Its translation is CASSDPLRGDTQYF.

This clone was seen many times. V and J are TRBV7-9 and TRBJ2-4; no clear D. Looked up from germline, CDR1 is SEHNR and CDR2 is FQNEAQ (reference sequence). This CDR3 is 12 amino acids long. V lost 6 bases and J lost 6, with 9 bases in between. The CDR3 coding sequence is TGTGCCAGCAGTGTCAGGTTAAACATTCAGTACTTC. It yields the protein CASSVRLNIQYF.

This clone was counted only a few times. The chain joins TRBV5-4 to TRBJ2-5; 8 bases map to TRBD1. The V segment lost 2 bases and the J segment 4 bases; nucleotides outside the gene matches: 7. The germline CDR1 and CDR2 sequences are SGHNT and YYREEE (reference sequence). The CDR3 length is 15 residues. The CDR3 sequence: CASSFTQGDRETQYF. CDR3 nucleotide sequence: TGTGCCAGCAGCTTTACACAGGGGGATAGAGAGACCCAGTACTTC.

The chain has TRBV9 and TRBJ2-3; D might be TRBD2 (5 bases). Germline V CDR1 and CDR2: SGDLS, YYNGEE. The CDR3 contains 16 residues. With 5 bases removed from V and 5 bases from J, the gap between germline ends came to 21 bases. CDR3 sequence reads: CASSLYLGEKRDTQYF. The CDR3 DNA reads TGTGCCAGCAGTCTATACCTTGGGGAGAAGAGAGATACGCAGTATTTT.

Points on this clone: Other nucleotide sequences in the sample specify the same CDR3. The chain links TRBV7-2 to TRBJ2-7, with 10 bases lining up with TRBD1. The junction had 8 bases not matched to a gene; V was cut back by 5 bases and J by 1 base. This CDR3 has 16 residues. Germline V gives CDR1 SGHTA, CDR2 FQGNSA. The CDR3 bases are TGTGCCAGCAGCCGACTTCCGGGACAGGGGTCCTACGAGCAGTACTTC. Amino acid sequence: CASSRLPGQGSYEQYF.

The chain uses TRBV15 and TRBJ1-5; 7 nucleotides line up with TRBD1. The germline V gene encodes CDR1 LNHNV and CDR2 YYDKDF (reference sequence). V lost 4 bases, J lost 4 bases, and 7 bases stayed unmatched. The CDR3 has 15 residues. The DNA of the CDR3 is TGTGCCACCAGCATCCCCGGGACAGCAAATCAGCCCCAGCATTTT. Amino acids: CATSIPGTANQPQHF. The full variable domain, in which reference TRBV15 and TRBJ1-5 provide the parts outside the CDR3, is DAMVIQNPRYQVTQFGKPVTLSCSQTLNHNVMYWYQQKSSQAPKLLFHYYDKDFNNEADTPDNFQSRRPNTSFCFLDIRSPGLGDTAMYLCATSIPGTANQPQHFGDGTRLSIL.

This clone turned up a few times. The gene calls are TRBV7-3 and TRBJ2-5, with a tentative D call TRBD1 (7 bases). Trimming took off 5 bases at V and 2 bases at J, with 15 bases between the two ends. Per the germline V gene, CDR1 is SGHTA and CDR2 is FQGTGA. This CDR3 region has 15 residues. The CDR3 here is CASSKRRGEQETQYF. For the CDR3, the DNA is TGTGCCAGCAGCAAGCGCAGGGGGGAACAAGAGACCCAGTACTTC.

CDR3 bases: TGTGCCACCAGCAGAGATATCGGACAGGGAATCGGAAGCACCTTC. Its translation: CATSRDIGQGIGSTF. The genes are TRBV15 and TRBJ1-2; TRBD1 agrees at 8 bases. V dropped 0 bases and J dropped 13; count of bases not matched to a gene: 13. Germline V gene sequence: CDR1 LNHNV, CDR2 YYDKDF (reference sequence). The CDR3 totals 15 residues.

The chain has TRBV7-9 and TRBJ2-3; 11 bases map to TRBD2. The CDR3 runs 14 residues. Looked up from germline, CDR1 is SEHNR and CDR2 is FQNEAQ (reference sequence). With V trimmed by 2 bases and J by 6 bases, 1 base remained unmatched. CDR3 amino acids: CASSLTSGGDTQYF. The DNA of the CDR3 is TGTGCCAGCAGCTTAACTAGCGGGGGCGATACGCAGTATTTT.